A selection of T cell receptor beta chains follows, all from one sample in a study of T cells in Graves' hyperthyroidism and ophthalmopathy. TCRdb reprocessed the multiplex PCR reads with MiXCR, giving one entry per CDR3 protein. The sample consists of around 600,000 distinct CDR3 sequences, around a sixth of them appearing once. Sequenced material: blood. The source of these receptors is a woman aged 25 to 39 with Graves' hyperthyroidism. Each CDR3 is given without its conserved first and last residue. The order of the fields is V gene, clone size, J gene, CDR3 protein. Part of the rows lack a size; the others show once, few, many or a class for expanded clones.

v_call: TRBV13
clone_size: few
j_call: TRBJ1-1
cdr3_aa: ASRLLLNTEAF

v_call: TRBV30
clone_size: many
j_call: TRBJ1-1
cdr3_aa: AWRGGADTEAF

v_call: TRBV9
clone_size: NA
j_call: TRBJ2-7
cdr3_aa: ASSLRGFPGDEQY

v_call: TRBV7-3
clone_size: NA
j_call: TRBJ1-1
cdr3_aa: ASSPGGGTMNTEAF

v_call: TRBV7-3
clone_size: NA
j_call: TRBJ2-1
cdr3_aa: ASSFLAGDYNEQF

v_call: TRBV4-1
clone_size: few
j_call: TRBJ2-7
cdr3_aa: ASSPWLGYEQY

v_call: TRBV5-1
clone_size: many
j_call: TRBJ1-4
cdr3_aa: ASSLSATNEKLF

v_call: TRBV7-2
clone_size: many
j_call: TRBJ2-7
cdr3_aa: ASSLVRLAPYEQY

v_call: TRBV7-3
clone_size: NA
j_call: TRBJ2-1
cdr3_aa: ASSFWASGRNEQF

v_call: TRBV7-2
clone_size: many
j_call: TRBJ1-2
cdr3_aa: ASSHGTGGAWDYGYT

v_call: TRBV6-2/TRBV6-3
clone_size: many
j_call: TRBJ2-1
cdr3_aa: ASILKREQYNEQF

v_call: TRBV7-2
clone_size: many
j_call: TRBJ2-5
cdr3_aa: ASSFGQTGGETQY

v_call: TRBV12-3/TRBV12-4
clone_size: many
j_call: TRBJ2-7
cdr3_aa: ASTLQGSRTYEQY

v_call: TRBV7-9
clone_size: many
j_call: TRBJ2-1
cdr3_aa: ASSLGPQNEQF

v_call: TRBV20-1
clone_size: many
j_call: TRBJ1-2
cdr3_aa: SARSVNYGYT

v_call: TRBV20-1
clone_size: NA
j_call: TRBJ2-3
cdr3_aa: SASTQY

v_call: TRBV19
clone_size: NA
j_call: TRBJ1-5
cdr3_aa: ASTPSFGAIQPQH

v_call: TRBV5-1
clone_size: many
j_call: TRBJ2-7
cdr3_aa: ASSGGQGWYEQY

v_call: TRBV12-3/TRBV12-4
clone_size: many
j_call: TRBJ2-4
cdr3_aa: ASSPDPAGAKNIQY

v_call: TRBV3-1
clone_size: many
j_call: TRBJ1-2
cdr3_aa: ASNTPGATGELYGYT

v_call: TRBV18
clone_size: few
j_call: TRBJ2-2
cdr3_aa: ASSPPKENTGELF

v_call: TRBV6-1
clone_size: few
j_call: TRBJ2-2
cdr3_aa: ASTRTEGRTGELF

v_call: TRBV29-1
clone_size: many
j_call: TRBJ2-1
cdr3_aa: SVRGLAGGYNEQF

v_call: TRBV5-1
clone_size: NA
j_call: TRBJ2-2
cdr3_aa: ASRDSIGINTGELF

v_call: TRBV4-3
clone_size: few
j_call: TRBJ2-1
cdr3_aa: ASSHGTDYNEQF

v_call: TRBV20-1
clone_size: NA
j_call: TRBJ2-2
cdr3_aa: SAQAQGANTGELF

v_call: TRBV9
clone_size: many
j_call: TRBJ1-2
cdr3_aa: ASSVATGEIYGYT

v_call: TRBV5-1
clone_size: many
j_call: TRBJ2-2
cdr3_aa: ASIQPNTGELF

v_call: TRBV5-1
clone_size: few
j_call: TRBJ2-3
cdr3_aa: ASSLGTSGEDTQY

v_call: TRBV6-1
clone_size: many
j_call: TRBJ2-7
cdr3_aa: ASSATGVYEQY

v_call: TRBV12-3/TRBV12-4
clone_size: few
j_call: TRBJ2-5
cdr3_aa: ASSHWAAEETQY

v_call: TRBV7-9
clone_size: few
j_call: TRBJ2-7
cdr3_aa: ASTLGQGLAGGYEQY

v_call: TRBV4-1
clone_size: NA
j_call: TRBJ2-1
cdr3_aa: ASSQVPLAKTYNEQF

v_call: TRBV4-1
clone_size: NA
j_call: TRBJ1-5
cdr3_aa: ASSQEQGRFGNQPQH

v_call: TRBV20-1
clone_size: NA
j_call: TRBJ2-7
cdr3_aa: SARDQLGRVSSYEQY

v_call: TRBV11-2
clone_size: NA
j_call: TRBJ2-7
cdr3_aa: ATQDRGQSYEQY

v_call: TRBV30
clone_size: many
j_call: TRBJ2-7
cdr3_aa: AWRTETYEQY

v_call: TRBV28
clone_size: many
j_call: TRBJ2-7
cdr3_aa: ASEGTSGHYEQY

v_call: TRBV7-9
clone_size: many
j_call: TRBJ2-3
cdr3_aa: ASTGTGGSATDTQY

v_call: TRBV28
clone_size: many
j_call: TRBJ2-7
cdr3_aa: ASSMTLYEQY

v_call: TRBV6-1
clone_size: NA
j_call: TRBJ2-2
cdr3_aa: ASGTRNTGELF

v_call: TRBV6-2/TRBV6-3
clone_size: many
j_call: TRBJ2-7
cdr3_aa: ASSYIPQVDGYDEQY

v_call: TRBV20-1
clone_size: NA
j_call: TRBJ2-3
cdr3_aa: SARPQRGDVDTQY

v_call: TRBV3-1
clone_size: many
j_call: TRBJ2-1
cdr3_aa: ASSALLVASGMAVEQF

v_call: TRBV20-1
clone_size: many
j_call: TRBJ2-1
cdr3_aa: SARDLQGTSSEQF

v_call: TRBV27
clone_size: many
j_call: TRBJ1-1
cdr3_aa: ASSLSSTDTEAF

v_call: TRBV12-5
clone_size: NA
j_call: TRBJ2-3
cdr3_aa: ASGLEVGADTQY

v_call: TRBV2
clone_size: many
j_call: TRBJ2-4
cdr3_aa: ASSLRPADIQY

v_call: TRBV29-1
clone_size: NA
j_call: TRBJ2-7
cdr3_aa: SVDVRGDSYEQY

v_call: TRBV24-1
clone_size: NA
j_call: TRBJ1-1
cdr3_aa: ATSAPSLRDRPLGGAF

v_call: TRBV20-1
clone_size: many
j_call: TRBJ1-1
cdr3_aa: SAQGTAGVTEAF

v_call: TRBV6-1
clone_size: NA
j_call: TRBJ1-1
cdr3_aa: ASRFQGEAF